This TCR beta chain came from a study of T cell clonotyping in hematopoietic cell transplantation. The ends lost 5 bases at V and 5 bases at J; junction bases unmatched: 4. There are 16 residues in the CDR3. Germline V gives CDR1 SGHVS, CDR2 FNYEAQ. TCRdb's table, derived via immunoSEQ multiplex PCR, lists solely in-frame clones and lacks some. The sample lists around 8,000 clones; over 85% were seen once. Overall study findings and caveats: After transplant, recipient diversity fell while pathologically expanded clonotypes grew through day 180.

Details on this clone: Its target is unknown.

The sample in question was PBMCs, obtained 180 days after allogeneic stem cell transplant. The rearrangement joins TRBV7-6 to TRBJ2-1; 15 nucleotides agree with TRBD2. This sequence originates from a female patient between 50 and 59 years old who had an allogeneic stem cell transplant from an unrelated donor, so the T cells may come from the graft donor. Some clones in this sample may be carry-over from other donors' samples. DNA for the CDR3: TGTGCCAGCAGCCCCGGACTAGCGGGGGGGAACAATGAGCAGTTCTTC. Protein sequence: CASSPGLAGGNNEQFF.